This entry lists 8 T cell receptor beta chains sequenced from one sample in a study of CD8 T cells in Susac syndrome. RNA in amounts of roughly 0.5 to 1 ug was reverse transcribed with random hexamers. TCRdb independently ran MiXCR on the immunoSEQ multiplex PCR reads; one entry per CDR3 protein. The data show 150,000 or so distinct CDR3 sequences, 95% seen once. The sequenced material came from CD4+ T cells from PBMCs. These receptors came from a human donor with Susac syndrome.

V and J are TRBV12-3 or TRBV12-4 and TRBJ2-1; D may be TRBD2 (7 bases). This CDR3 has 15 residues. V was shortened by 3 bases and J by 5 bases, with 14 bases between the two germline ends. Here the CDR3 DNA reads TGTGCCAGCAGTTTTGAGGGGGGGCGAGACAATGAGCAGTTCTTC. It yields the protein CASSFEGGRDNEQFF.

The chain has TRBV12-3 or TRBV12-4 and TRBJ2-7; the match to TRBD2 covers 10 bases. The CDR3 is 15 amino acids. V was pared by 4 bases and J by 5 bases, with 8 bases of the junction left unmatched. DNA for the CDR3: TGTGCCAGCAGTTCTAAAGCGGGAGGGCCGAACGAGCAGTACTTC. Translation: CASSSKAGGPNEQYF.

J is TRBJ2-5 and V is TRBV25-1; no reliable D call. V lost 4 bases, J lost 7 bases, and 7 bases lay in between. The CDR3 totals 11 residues. The germline gives CDR1 MGHDK, CDR2 SYGVNS. CDR3 DNA: TGTGCCAGCAGTGCTATGGGGACCCAGTACTTC. It codes for CASSAMGTQYF.

In its sample, this clonotype was seen once. The V gene is TRBV20-1, the J gene TRBJ1-2, with TRBD1 as a possible D gene (6 bases). Germline V gene sequence: CDR1 DFQATT, CDR2 SNEGSKA (reference sequence). Trimming pared 2 bases from V and 8 bases from J, leaving 15 bases between. The CDR3 totals 13 residues. The CDR3 DNA sequence: TGCAGTGCTAGAACTGGACAGACTCGGGGCTACACCTTC. It is translated as CSARTGQTRGYTF.

The chain is built from TRBV30 and TRBJ2-7; 12 bases align to TRBD2. CDR1 and CDR2 from the germline V gene are GTSNPN and SVGIG (reference sequence). The CDR3 spans 14 residues. V lost 3 bases to trimming and J lost 0 bases; unmatched junction nucleotides: 0. CDR3 sequence (DNA): TGTGCCTGGAGACTAGCGGGGGGCTCCTACGAGCAGTACTTC. It is translated as CAWRLAGGSYEQYF.

V gene TRBV20-1 combines with J gene TRBJ2-5; D is undetermined. The V end was cut by 2 bases, the J end by 5 bases, with 3 bases between. The CDR3 runs 10 residues. Per germline, CDR1 DFQATT and CDR2 SNEGSKA (reference sequence). Written as DNA, the CDR3 is TGCAGTGCTAGATCCGAGACCCAGTACTTC. Translated, it gives CSARSETQYF.

The chain links TRBV5-4 to TRBJ2-5, with 7 positions matching TRBD1. The CDR3 length is 16 residues. In germline, CDR1 is SGHNT, CDR2 YYREEE (reference sequence). Unmatched junction bases numbered 8, after V lost 2 bases and J lost 1 base. The CDR3 is CASSLSLGTAQETQYF. CDR3 sequence (DNA): TGTGCCAGCAGCTTAAGTCTCGGGACAGCCCAAGAGACCCAGTACTTC.

The chain couples TRBV15 to TRBJ1-1; no clear D. Germline CDR1 reads LNHNV; CDR2 reads YYDKDF (reference sequence). This CDR3 contains 14 residues. Trimming took 1 base from V and 3 from J, leaving 9 bases between them. The CDR3 DNA sequence: TGTGCCACCAGCAGAGCTACCGAAGACACTGAAGCTTTCTTT. Translated: CATSRATEDTEAFF. Drawing the rest from reference TRBV15 and TRBJ1-1, the complete variable domain is DAMVIQNPRYQVTQFGKPVTLSCSQTLNHNVMYWYQQKSSQAPKLLFHYYDKDFNNEADTPDNFQSRRPNTSFCFLDIRSPGLGDTAMYLCATSRATEDTEAFFGQGTRLTVV.